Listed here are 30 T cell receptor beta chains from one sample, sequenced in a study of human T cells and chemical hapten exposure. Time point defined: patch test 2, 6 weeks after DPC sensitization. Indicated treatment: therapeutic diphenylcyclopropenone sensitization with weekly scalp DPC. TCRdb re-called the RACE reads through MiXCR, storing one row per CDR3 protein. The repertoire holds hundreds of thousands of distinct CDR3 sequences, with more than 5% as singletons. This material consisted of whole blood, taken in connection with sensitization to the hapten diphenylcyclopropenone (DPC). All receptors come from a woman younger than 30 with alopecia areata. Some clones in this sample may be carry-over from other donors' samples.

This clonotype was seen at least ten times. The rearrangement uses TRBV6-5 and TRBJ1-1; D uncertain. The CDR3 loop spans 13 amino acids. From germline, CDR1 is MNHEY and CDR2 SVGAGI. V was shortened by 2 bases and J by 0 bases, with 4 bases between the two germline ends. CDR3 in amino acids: CASSYAVNTEAFF. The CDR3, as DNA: TGTGCCAGCAGTTACGCGGTGAACACTGAAGCTTTCTTT.

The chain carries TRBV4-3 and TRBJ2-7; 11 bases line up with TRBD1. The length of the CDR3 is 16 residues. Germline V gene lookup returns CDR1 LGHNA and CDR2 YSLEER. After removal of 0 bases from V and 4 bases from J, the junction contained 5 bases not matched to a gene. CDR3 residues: CASSQDVGQGAYEQYF. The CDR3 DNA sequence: TGCGCCAGCAGCCAAGATGTAGGACAGGGGGCATACGAGCAGTACTTC.

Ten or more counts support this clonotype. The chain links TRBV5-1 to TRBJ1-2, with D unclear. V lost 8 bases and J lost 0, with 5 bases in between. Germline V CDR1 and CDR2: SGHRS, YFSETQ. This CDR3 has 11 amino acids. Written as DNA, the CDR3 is TGCGCCAGGGGAGCTAACTATGGCTACACCTTC. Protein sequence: CARGANYGYTF.

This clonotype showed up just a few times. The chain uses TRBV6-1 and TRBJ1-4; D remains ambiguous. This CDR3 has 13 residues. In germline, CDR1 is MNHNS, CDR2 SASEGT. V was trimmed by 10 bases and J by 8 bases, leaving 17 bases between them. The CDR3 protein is CATTRTQGEKLFF. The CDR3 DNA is TGTGCCACGACCCGGACCCAAGGCGAAAAACTGTTTTTT.

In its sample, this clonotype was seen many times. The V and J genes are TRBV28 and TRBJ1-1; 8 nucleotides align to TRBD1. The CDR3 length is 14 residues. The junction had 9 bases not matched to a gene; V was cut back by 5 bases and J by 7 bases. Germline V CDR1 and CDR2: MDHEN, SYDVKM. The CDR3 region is CASSLQGALGEAFF. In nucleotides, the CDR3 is TGTGCCAGCAGTCTCCAGGGGGCGCTTGGTGAAGCTTTCTTT.

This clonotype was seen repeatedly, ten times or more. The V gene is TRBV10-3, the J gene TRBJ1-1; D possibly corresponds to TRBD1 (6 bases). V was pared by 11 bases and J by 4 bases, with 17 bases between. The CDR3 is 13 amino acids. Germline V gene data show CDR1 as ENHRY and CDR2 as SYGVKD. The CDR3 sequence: CAVQGVAPTEAFF. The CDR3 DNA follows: TGTGCCGTACAGGGCGTGGCTCCCACTGAAGCTTTCTTT.

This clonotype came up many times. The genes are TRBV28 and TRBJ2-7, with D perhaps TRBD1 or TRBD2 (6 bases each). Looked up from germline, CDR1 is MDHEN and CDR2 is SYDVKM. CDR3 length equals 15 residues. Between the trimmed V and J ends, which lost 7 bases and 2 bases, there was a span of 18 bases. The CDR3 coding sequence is TGTGCCAGCACCCAAGGGGGGACACCGACCTACGAGCAGTACTTC. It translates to CASTQGGTPTYEQYF.

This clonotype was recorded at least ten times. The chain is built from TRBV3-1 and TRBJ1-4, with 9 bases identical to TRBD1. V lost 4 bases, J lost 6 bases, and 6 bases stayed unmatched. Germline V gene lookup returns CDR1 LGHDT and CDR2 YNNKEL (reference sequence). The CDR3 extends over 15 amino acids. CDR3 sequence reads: CASSLRRTGDEKLFF. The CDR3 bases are TGTGCCAGCAGCCTTCGACGGACAGGGGATGAAAAACTGTTTTTT.

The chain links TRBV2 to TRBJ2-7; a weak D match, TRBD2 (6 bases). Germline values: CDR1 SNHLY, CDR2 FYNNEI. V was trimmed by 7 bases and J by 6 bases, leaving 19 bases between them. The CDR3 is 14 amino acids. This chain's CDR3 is CASTQERAGTEQYF. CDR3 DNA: TGTGCCAGCACCCAAGAGCGGGCAGGGACCGAGCAGTACTTC. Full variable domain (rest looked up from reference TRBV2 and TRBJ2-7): EPEVTQTPSHQVTQMGQEVILRCVPISNHLYFYWYRQILGQKVEFLVSFYNNEISEKSEIFDDQFSVERPDGSNFTLKIRSTKLEDSAMYFCASTQERAGTEQYFGPGTRLTVT.

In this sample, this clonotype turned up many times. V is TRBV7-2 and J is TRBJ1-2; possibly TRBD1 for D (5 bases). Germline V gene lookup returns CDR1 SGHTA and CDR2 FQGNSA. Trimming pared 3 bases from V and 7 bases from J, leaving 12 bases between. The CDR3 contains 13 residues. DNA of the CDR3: TGTGCCAGCAGCTTCGCAGGGATGATTGGCTACACCTTC. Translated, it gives CASSFAGMIGYTF.

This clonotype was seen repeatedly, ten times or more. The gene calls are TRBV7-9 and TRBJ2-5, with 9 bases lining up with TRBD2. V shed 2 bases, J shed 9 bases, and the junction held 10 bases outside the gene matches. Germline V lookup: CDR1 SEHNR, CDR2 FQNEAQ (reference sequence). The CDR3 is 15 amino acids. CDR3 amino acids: CASSLPYQRGAPQYF. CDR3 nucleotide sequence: TGTGCCAGCAGCTTACCCTACCAGCGGGGGGCCCCCCAGTACTTC. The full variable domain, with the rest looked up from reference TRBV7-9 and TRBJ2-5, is DTGVSQNPRHKITKRGQNVTFRCDPISEHNRLYWYRQTLGQGPEFLTYFQNEAQLEKSRLLSDRFSAERPKGSFSTLEIQRTEQGDSAMYLCASSLPYQRGAPQYFGPGTRLLVL.

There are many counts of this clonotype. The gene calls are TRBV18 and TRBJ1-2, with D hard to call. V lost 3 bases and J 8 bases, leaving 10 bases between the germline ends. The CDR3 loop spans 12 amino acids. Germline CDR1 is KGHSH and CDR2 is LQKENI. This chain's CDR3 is CASSPGREGYTF. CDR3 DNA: TGTGCCAGCTCACCCGGACGGGAGGGCTACACCTTC.

The CDR3 sequence: CASSYRAGPASGEQFF. CDR3 DNA: TGTGCCAGCAGTTACCGGGCAGGGCCCGCGTCCGGTGAGCAGTTCTTC. V usage is TRBV6-5 and J usage is TRBJ2-1; maybe TRBD1 (5 bases). Trimming removed 2 bases from V and 9 bases from J, with 20 bases in between. Looked up from germline, CDR1 is MNHEY and CDR2 is SVGAGI. The CDR3 loop spans 16 amino acids.

For the CDR3, the DNA is TGTGCCAGCAGTGAGGGACTAGCGGGGAACACAGATACGCAGTATTTT. It is translated as CASSEGLAGNTDTQYF. This chain links TRBV6-1 with TRBJ2-3; TRBD2 aligns across 13 bases. There are 16 residues in the CDR3. Trimming removed 3 bases from V and 2 bases from J; junction bases left unmatched: 2. Germline CDR1 MNHNS, CDR2 SASEGT.

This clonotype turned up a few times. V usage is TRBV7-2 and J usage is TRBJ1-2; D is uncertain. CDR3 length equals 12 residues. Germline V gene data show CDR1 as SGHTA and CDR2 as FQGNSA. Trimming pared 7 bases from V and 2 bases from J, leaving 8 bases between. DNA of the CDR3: TGTGCCAGCACCAAAGTAAACTATGGCTACACCTTC. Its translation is CASTKVNYGYTF.

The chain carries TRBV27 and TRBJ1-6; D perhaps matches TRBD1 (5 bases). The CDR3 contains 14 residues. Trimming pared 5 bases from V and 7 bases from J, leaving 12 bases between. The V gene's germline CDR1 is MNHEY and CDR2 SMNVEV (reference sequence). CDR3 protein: CASSLTAMNSPLHF. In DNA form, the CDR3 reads TGTGCCAGCAGTCTGACAGCTATGAATTCACCCCTCCACTTT.

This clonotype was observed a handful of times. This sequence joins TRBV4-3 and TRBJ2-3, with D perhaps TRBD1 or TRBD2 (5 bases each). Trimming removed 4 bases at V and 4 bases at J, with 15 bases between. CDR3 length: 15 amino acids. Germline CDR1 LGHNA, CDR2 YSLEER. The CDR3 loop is CASSPKVRGPDTQYF. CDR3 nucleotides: TGCGCCAGCAGCCCTAAGGTCCGGGGCCCAGATACGCAGTATTTT.

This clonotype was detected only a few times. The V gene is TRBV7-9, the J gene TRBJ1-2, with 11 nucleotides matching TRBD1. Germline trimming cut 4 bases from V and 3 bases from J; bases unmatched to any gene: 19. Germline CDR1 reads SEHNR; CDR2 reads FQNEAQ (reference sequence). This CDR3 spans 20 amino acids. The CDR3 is CASSSTQIGTGGNGDYGYTF. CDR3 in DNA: TGTGCCAGCAGCTCTACTCAAATAGGGACAGGGGGTAATGGCGACTATGGCTACACCTTC.

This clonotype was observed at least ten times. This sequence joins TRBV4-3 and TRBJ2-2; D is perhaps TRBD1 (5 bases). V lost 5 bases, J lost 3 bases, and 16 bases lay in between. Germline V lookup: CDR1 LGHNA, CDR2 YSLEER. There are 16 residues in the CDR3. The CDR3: CASSVSGLGDTGELFF. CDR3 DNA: TGCGCCAGCAGCGTTTCAGGGTTAGGAGACACCGGGGAGCTGTTTTTT.

This chain's CDR3 is CASSFLVTTLARDTDTQYF. The CDR3 DNA reads TGTGCCAGCAGCTTTCTTGTTACCACGCTAGCAAGGGACACAGATACGCAGTATTTT. The chain employs TRBV7-9 and TRBJ2-3; a weak D match, TRBD2 (5 bases). Per germline, CDR1 SEHNR and CDR2 FQNEAQ (reference sequence). This CDR3 has 19 residues. Trimming took off 3 bases at V and 2 bases at J, with 24 bases between the two ends.

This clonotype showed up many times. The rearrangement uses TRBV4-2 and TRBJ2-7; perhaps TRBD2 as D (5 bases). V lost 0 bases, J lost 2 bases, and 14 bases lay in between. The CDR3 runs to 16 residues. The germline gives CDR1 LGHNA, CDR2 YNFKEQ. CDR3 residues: CASSQEFSGDPYEQYF. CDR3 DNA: TGTGCCAGCAGCCAAGAGTTTTCCGGGGATCCCTACGAGCAGTACTTC.

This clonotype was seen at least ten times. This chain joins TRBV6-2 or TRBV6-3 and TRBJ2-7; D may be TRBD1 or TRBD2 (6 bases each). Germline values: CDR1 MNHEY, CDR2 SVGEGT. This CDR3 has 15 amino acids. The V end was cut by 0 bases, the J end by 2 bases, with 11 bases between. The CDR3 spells CASSYSFGGAYEQYF. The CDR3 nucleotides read TGTGCCAGCAGTTACTCTTTCGGGGGCGCCTACGAGCAGTACTTC.

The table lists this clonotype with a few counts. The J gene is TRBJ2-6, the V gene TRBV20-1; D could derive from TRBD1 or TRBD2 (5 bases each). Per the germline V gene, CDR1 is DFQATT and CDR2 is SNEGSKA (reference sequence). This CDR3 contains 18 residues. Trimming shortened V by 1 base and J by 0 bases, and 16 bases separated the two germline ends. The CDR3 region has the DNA TGCAGTGCTAGAGGAGAGGGGCCTAGCTCCTCTGGGGCCAACGTCCTGACTTTC. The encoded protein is CSARGEGPSSSGANVLTF.

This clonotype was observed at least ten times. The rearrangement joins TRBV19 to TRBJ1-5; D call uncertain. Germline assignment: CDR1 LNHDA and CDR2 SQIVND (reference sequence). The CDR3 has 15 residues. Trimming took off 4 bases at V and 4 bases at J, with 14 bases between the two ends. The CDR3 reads CASSRDISPNQPQHF. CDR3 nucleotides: TGTGCCAGTAGTAGAGACATTTCCCCTAATCAGCCCCAGCATTTT. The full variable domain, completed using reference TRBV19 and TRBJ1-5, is DGGITQSPKYLFRKEGQNVTLSCEQNLNHDAMYWYRQDPGQGLRLIYYSQIVNDFQKGDIAEGYSVSREKKESFPLTVTSAQKNPTAFYLCASSRDISPNQPQHFGDGTRLSIL.

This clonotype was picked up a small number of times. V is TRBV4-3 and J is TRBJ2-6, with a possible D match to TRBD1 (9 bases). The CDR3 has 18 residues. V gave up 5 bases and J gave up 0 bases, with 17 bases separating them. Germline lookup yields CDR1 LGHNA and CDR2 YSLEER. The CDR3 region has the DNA TGCGCCAGCAGCGCGGGGGGACAGGGCCTCTCTGGGGCCAACGTCCTGACTTTC. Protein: CASSAGGQGLSGANVLTF.

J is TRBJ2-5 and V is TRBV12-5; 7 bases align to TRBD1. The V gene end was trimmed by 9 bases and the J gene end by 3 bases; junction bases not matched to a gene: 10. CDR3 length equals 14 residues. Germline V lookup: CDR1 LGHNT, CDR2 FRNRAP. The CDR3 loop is CASTDREREETQYF. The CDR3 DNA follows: TGTGCTAGCACCGACAGGGAGAGGGAAGAGACCCAGTACTTC.

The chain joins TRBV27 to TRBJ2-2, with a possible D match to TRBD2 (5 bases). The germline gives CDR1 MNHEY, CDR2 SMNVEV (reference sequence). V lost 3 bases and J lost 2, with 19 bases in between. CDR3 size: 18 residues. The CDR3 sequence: CASSFSGVRVQNTGELFF. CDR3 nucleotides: TGTGCCAGCAGTTTTTCCGGGGTCCGGGTACAAAACACCGGGGAGCTGTTTTTT.

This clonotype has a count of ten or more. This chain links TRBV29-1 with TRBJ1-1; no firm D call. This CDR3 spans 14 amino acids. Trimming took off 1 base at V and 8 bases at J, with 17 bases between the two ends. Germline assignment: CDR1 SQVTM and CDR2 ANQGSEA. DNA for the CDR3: TGCAGCGTTGAAGGCATCTTCGGAATCGGAGAAGCTTTCTTT. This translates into CSVEGIFGIGEAFF.

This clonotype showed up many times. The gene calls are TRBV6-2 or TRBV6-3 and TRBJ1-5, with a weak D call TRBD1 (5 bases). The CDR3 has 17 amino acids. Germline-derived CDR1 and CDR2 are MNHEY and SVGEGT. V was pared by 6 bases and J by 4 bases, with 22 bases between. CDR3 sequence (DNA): TGTGCCAGCAGAGATAGGGGCGGCGGTGGAGGGAATCAGCCCCAGCATTTT. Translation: CASRDRGGGGGNQPQHF.

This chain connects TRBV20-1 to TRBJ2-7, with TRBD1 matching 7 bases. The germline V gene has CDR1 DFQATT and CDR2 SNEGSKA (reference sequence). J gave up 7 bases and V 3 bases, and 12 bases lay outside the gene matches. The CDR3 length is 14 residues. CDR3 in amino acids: CSASGDSPLGEQYF. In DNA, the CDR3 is TGCAGTGCTAGCGGGGACAGCCCCCTAGGGGAGCAGTACTTC.